Shown below are 18 T cell receptor beta chains from a single sample sequenced in a study of blood T cell repertoires in COVID-19. Assay: immunoSEQ multiplex PCR; the TCRdb copy retains only in-frame clones and omits some. In the table there are some 350,000 clones, 85% to 90% of which are singletons. Sequencing input: peripheral blood. The receptor set was obtained from a woman aged 70-85 years with COVID-19, enrolled during active disease.

V gene TRBV30 combines with J gene TRBJ1-6; D gene uncertain. This CDR3 is built from 15 residues. Germline-derived CDR1 and CDR2 are GTSNPN and SVGIG (reference sequence). Trimming shortened V by 4 bases and J by 14 bases, and 24 bases separated the two germline ends. As DNA, the CDR3 is TGTGCCTGGACGGGAGAGCTATCTGGGCCTGGGACCCTCCACTTT. This codes for CAWTGELSGPGTLHF.

V usage is TRBV12-5 and J usage is TRBJ1-3; possibly TRBD1 for D (6 bases). This CDR3 contains 18 residues. The V gene lost 1 base and the J gene lost 0 bases, with 16 bases spanning the gap. CDR1 is LGHNT and CDR2 is FRNRAP in the germline V gene. CDR3 amino acids: CASGLALWTASSGNTIYF. The CDR3, as DNA: TGTGCTAGTGGTTTGGCCCTATGGACAGCGAGCTCTGGAAACACCATATATTTT.

This clone was seen a few times. CDR3 nucleotides: TGTGCCAGCAGCGTCTCCGGGACAAGCTACGAGCAGTACTTC. Protein product: CASSVSGTSYEQYF. The V gene is TRBV5-6, the J gene TRBJ2-7; possibly TRBD1 for D (6 bases). The CDR3 runs 14 residues. Trimming stripped 4 bases from V and 3 bases from J, with 14 bases between. Germline loops: CDR1 SGHDT, CDR2 YYEEEE.

This chain links TRBV6-6 with TRBJ2-7, with a weak D call TRBD2 (6 bases). CDR1 is MNHNY, CDR2 SVGAGI, per germline (reference sequence). The CDR3 runs to 15 residues. Between the trimmed V and J ends, which lost 4 bases and 0 bases, there was a span of 13 bases. CDR3 region: CASSSTGRSSYEQYF. The CDR3 bases are TGTGCCAGCAGTTCTACGGGGAGGAGCTCCTACGAGCAGTACTTC.

CDR3 sequence: CASSLGQRRIPQHF. The CDR3 coding sequence is TGTGCCAGCAGCTTAGGACAGAGGCGGATCCCCCAGCATTTT. The rearrangement uses TRBV5-8 and TRBJ1-5; TRBD1 might be the D (6 bases). Germline assignment: CDR1 SGHTS and CDR2 YDEGEE. CDR3 length: 14 residues. V was clipped by 2 bases and J by 10 bases, with 16 bases between them.

The V gene is TRBV30, the J gene TRBJ1-6; 8 bases agree with TRBD1. J was trimmed by 7 bases and V by 0 bases; bases with no gene match: 8. Germline V gives CDR1 GTSNPN, CDR2 SVGIG (reference sequence). The CDR3 totals 16 residues. CDR3 in amino acids: CAWSVGGRGPNSPLHF. CDR3 nucleotides: TGTGCCTGGAGTGTAGGGGGCAGGGGGCCAAATTCACCCCTCCACTTT.

The chain is built from TRBV9 and TRBJ2-2; 8 bases map to TRBD2. CDR3 length equals 15 residues. Trimming removed 5 bases from V and 4 bases from J; junction bases left unmatched: 7. CDR1 SGDLS and CDR2 YYNGEE come from the germline V gene. The CDR3 DNA follows: TGTGCCAGCAGGCCCGGGGGGGGCCGCACCGGGGAGCTGTTTTTT. Residues: CASRPGGGRTGELFF.

The rearrangement uses TRBV2 and TRBJ2-7, with 8 bases fitting TRBD2. CDR1 is SNHLY, CDR2 FYNNEI, per germline. With V trimmed by 8 bases and J by 0 bases, 6 bases remained unmatched. The CDR3 length is 14 residues. The CDR3 region has the DNA TGTGCCAGCGGTAAGAGCGGGGGCTCCTACGAGCAGTACTTC. It codes for CASGKSGGSYEQYF. The variable domain in full, with the rest retrieved from reference TRBV2 and TRBJ2-7, is EPEVTQTPSHQVTQMGQEVILRCVPISNHLYFYWYRQILGQKVEFLVSFYNNEISEKSEIFDDQFSVERPDGSNFTLKIRSTKLEDSAMYFCASGKSGGSYEQYFGPGTRLTVT.

V is TRBV5-1 and J is TRBJ2-4, with a tentative D call TRBD2 (6 bases). Germline values: CDR1 SGHRS, CDR2 YFSETQ. This CDR3 spans 15 amino acids. The ends were cut back, 4 bases at V and 3 bases at J, with 14 bases in the middle. The CDR3 here is CASSPRLGDKNIQYF. The CDR3 DNA reads as TGCGCCAGCAGCCCCAGACTAGGGGACAAAAACATTCAGTACTTC.

This chain connects TRBV19 to TRBJ1-5, with unresolved D. The CDR3 is 15 amino acids. From germline, CDR1 is LNHDA and CDR2 SQIVND (reference sequence). With 5 bases removed from V and 0 bases from J, the gap between germline ends came to 11 bases. The CDR3 nucleotides are TGTGCCAGTAGTGACCGGGGAGGTAGCAATCAGCCCCAGCATTTT. This codes for CASSDRGGSNQPQHF.

The J gene is TRBJ2-1, the V gene TRBV5-1; 12 bases align to TRBD1. The germline CDR1 and CDR2 sequences are SGHRS and YFSETQ. Trimming took 2 bases from V and 7 from J; bases not matched to a gene: 7. This CDR3 is 16 amino acids long. This CDR3 reads CASSLPGQGARNEQFF. DNA for the CDR3: TGCGCCAGCAGCTTACCGGGACAGGGGGCAAGAAATGAGCAGTTCTTC.

The chain carries TRBV28 and TRBJ1-6, with 8 positions matching TRBD1. The CDR3 sequence is 14 residues long. V shed 6 bases, J shed 10 bases, and the junction held 8 bases outside the gene matches. Germline loops: CDR1 MDHEN, CDR2 SYDVKM. CDR3 sequence reads: CASRPGQGGSPLHF. The CDR3 bases are TGTGCCAGCAGACCCGGACAGGGTGGGTCACCCCTCCACTTT. Full variable domain (rest looked up from reference TRBV28 and TRBJ1-6): DVKVTQSSRYLVKRTGEKVFLECVQDMDHENMFWYRQDPGLGLRLIYFSYDVKMKEKGDIPEGYSVSREKKERFSLILESASTNQTSMYLCASRPGQGGSPLHFGNGTRLTVT.

The rearrangement links TRBV19 to TRBJ1-5; 7 bases are shared with TRBD1. Germline CDR1 and CDR2: LNHDA and SQIVND (reference sequence). The ends lost 4 bases at V and 5 bases at J; junction bases unmatched: 5. The CDR3 runs 14 residues. The CDR3 loop reads CASSKDRLYQPQHF. DNA for the CDR3: TGTGCCAGTAGTAAGGACAGGCTATATCAGCCCCAGCATTTT.

This sequence joins TRBV2 and TRBJ1-2, with TRBD1 matching over 8 bases. Germline V CDR1 and CDR2: SNHLY, FYNNEI. The CDR3 contains 14 residues. The ends lost 2 bases at V and 4 bases at J; junction bases unmatched: 3. The DNA for the CDR3 is TGTGCCAGCAGTGAACAGGGGGCGACCTATGGCTACACCTTC. The encoded protein is CASSEQGATYGYTF.

The genes are TRBV2 and TRBJ2-5; 9 bases match TRBD1. The germline V gene encodes CDR1 SNHLY and CDR2 FYNNEI. The V and J ends lost 8 bases and 5 bases, in that order; junction bases with no gene match: 6. This CDR3 spans 13 amino acids. The CDR3 loop reads CASSTGGWETQYF. CDR3 nucleotide sequence: TGTGCCAGCTCAACAGGGGGCTGGGAGACCCAGTACTTC.

The chain recombines TRBV27 with TRBJ1-1; 7 bases are shared with TRBD1. Germline-derived CDR1 and CDR2 are MNHEY and SMNVEV (reference sequence). The trim removed 5 bases at V and 3 bases at J, leaving 9 bases unmatched. The length of the CDR3 is 15 residues. In DNA, the CDR3 is TGTGCCAGCAGTCCGTCCGGGACAGCCCACACTGAAGCTTTCTTT. As protein: CASSPSGTAHTEAFF.

The rearrangement uses TRBV24-1 and TRBJ1-6; TRBD1 aligns across 11 bases. The CDR3 is made up of 16 amino acids. Trimming at V came to 6 bases and at J to 6 bases, leaving 6 bases not matched to a gene. Per the germline V gene, CDR1 is KGHDR and CDR2 is SFDVKD. CDR3 sequence reads: CATSLFGTGGNSPLHF. CDR3 DNA sequence: TGTGCCACCAGTCTTTTTGGGACAGGGGGTAATTCACCCCTCCACTTT.

The chain combines TRBV6-5 with TRBJ2-7; 8 bases map to TRBD2. J was trimmed by 2 bases and V by 0 bases; bases with no gene match: 3. CDR3 size: 15 residues. Germline assignment: CDR1 MNHEY and CDR2 SVGAGI. The CDR3 region has the DNA TGTGCCAGCAGTTACTCGAAAGCGGGGGCCTACGAGCAGTACTTC. Translated: CASSYSKAGAYEQYF.